The 19 T cell receptor beta chains below all came from one sample that was sequenced in a study of T cell repertoires and HLA-DP antigens (dated by TCRdb to 2017 to 2018). The library came from the immunoSEQ multiplex PCR assay. TCRdb holds this immuneACCESS table with in-frame rearrangements only. Some clones are missing; in checked studies, unresolved V genes explain under half, and the rest has no known cause. Present in this sample are roughly 70,000 clones, over 75% of which were seen just once. The ten largest clones take up around 1.4% of the sample. These receptors lack a known antigen. The specimen sequenced was CD4+ T cells from PBMCs. Receptor source: a man aged 60-69 years in good health and CMV-seronegative.

The chain is built from TRBV12-1 and TRBJ2-6; the table's D call, TRBD1, was not checked against the DNA. TRBV12-1 is noted as a pseudogene. The CDR3 totals 21 residues. The CDR3: CASSRGRWLPFSPSGANVLTF. The CDR3 region has the DNA TGTGCCAGCAGCAGGGGCAGGTGGCTCCCCTTCTCACCCTCTGGGGCCAACGTCCTGACTTTC.

The V and J genes are TRBV5-4 and TRBJ2-7; TRBD2 matches 15 bases. V was clipped by 4 bases and J by 5 bases; unmatched bases: 7. The CDR3 is made up of 16 amino acids. From germline, CDR1 is SGHNT and CDR2 YYREEE (reference sequence). CDR3 loop: CASSTGLAGGENEQYF. In DNA, the CDR3 is TGTGCCAGCAGCACAGGACTAGCGGGGGGGGAAAACGAGCAGTACTTC.

This sequence joins TRBV7-2 and TRBJ1-2; 7 nucleotides align to TRBD1. This CDR3 comprises 16 residues. The V gene's germline CDR1 is SGHTA and CDR2 FQGNSA. V gave up 3 bases and J gave up 5 bases; unmatched junction bases: 12. The CDR3 protein is CASSLATTGTAYGYTF. The CDR3, as DNA: TGTGCCAGCAGCTTGGCCACGACTGGGACAGCATATGGCTACACCTTC.

This chain joins TRBV5-4 and TRBJ2-7; 8 positions agree with TRBD1. V lost 4 bases and J lost 2; bases outside the gene matches: 5. Per germline, CDR1 SGHNT and CDR2 YYREEE (reference sequence). This CDR3 spans 14 amino acids. The CDR3 sequence: CASSTGQGTYEQYV. Here the CDR3 DNA reads TGTGCCAGCAGCACCGGACAGGGAACCTACGAGCAGTACGTC.

This clone was found once. The rearrangement joins TRBV2 to TRBJ1-4; D is undetermined. Germline V gene sequence: CDR1 SNHLY, CDR2 FYNNEI. The V end lost 4 bases, the J end lost 0 bases, and 12 bases lay between the germline ends. This CDR3 contains 16 residues. The CDR3 sequence: CASSVRPGATNEKLFF. CDR3 sequence (DNA): TGTGCCAGCAGTGTACGGCCCGGGGCAACTAATGAAAAACTGTTTTTT.

The rearrangement uses TRBV6-1 and TRBJ2-7; D is perhaps TRBD1 or TRBD2 (7 bases each). V gave up 6 bases and J gave up 4 bases, with 16 bases separating them. Germline lookup yields CDR1 MNHNS and CDR2 SASEGT. This CDR3 spans 14 amino acids. CDR3 sequence reads: CASSGGTVPYEQYF. The CDR3 nucleotides are TGTGCCAGCAGCGGGGGGACAGTACCGTACGAGCAGTACTTC.

V gene TRBV7-4 combines with J gene TRBJ1-2; D is unclear. Germline V gives CDR1 SGHVT, CDR2 SQSDAQ. The V end lost 4 bases, the J end lost 7 bases, and 25 bases lay between the germline ends. The CDR3 covers 17 residues. DNA for the CDR3: TGTGCCAGCAGCTCAGGAACCAAGACACACCCGATAAGTGGCTACACCTTC. Its protein is CASSSGTKTHPISGYTF.

This clone was picked up one time. The chain combines TRBV4-1 with TRBJ2-1, with D unclear. Between the trimmed V and J ends, which lost 1 base and 9 bases, there was a span of 16 bases. Germline V CDR1 and CDR2: MGHRA, YSYEKL. This CDR3 region has 15 residues. CDR3 amino acids: CASSQVIPPSREQFF. CDR3 nucleotides: TGCGCCAGCAGCCAAGTTATACCCCCGAGTCGTGAGCAGTTCTTC.

The gene calls are TRBV11-3 and TRBJ2-5; D is possibly TRBD1 (5 bases). V lost 6 bases to trimming and J lost 5 bases, with 16 bases between them. Germline CDR1 reads SGHNT; CDR2 reads YENEEA. The length of the CDR3 is 14 residues. The CDR3 protein is CASSTGHSRETQYF. In DNA form, the CDR3 reads TGTGCCAGCAGTACTGGACACTCTCGGGAGACCCAGTACTTC.

The chain combines TRBV5-1 with TRBJ1-1; D is unclear. Looked up from germline, CDR1 is SGHRS and CDR2 is YFSETQ. The CDR3 totals 12 residues. Trimming cost V 2 bases and J 6 bases, with 8 bases left between them. In DNA, the CDR3 is TGCGCCAGCAGCTTACCCGGGCCTGAAGCTTTCTTT. Residues: CASSLPGPEAFF.

This rearrangement joins TRBV5-4 to TRBJ2-5, with TRBD2 matching over 8 bases. The J segment lost 4 bases and the V segment lost 2 bases, leaving 1 base of the junction unmatched. The CDR3 covers 13 residues. Per germline, CDR1 SGHNT and CDR2 YYREEE (reference sequence). CDR3 sequence reads: CASSFREGETQYF. The DNA for the CDR3 is TGTGCCAGCAGCTTTCGGGAGGGAGAGACCCAGTACTTC.

The V call is TRBV18, the J call TRBJ2-4; possibly TRBD1 for D (6 bases). Trimming cost V 2 bases and J 0 bases, with 14 bases left between them. Germline values: CDR1 KGHSH, CDR2 LQKENI. The CDR3 is 17 residues long. CDR3 nucleotides: TGTGCCAGCTCACCAGCCCGGGACACGGGAGCCAAAAACATTCAGTACTTC. Protein sequence: CASSPARDTGAKNIQYF.

The genes are TRBV18 and TRBJ2-1; D possibly corresponds to TRBD2 (6 bases). From germline, CDR1 is KGHSH and CDR2 LQKENI. This CDR3 has 16 residues. Trimming took off 6 bases at V and 9 bases at J, with 24 bases between the two ends. The CDR3 sequence: CASSPVAGSHGAEQFF. As DNA, the CDR3 is TGTGCCAGCTCTCCGGTCGCGGGGTCGCATGGGGCTGAGCAGTTCTTC.

V and J are TRBV19 and TRBJ2-5, with a possible D match to TRBD1 (6 bases). This CDR3 is built from 15 residues. Germline lookup yields CDR1 LNHDA and CDR2 SQIVND (reference sequence). Trimming removed 3 bases from V and 1 base from J, with 12 bases in between. CDR3 in DNA: TGTGCCAGTAGTATCCGCACAGGGCCCCAAGAGACCCAGTACTTC. Amino acid sequence: CASSIRTGPQETQYF.

V usage is TRBV5-4 and J usage is TRBJ2-5; 7 nucleotides match TRBD2. Germline CDR1 SGHNT, CDR2 YYREEE (reference sequence). V was pared by 3 bases and J by 1 base, with 3 bases of the junction left unmatched. This CDR3 has 14 amino acids. The CDR3: CASSSGGGQETQYF. In DNA form, the CDR3 reads TGTGCCAGCAGCTCTGGGGGGGGCCAAGAGACCCAGTACTTC.

V gene TRBV7-9 combines with J gene TRBJ2-1; the D gene is possibly TRBD2 (6 bases). Deletions cut 8 bases from V and 0 bases from J, with 8 bases between. CDR3 length: 13 residues. CDR1 is SEHNR and CDR2 is FQNEAQ in the germline V gene (reference sequence). Written as DNA, the CDR3 is TGTGCCAGCGGGGGGAGCTCCTACAATGAGCAGTTCTTC. It encodes CASGGSSYNEQFF.

The chain is built from TRBV30 and TRBJ2-3; TRBD2 aligns across 7 bases. This CDR3 is 15 amino acids long. Trimming removed 2 bases from V and 1 base from J; junction bases left unmatched: 6. Germline V CDR1 and CDR2: GTSNPN, SVGIG (reference sequence). The CDR3 here is CAWSSAGRGTDTQYF. CDR3 DNA sequence: TGTGCCTGGAGTTCCGCAGGGAGGGGCACAGATACGCAGTATTTT.

This clone was found once. The rearrangement uses TRBV28 and TRBJ2-2; no reliable D call. The CDR3 is 12 amino acids. V was trimmed by 7 bases and J by 12 bases, leaving 15 bases between them. The germline V gene has CDR1 MDHEN and CDR2 SYDVKM. Written as DNA, the CDR3 is TGTGCCAGCAAGTCCCCGAGAGAACAGCTGTTTTTT. Protein sequence: CASKSPREQLFF.

The V and J genes are TRBV18 and TRBJ1-4, with 10 bases lining up with TRBD1. The junction had 11 bases not matched to a gene; V was cut back by 2 bases and J by 8 bases. The CDR3 runs 17 residues. Germline CDR1 and CDR2: KGHSH and LQKENI. In DNA, the CDR3 is TGTGCCAGCTCACCATTTACACCGGGACAGGGGAACGAAAAACTGTTTTTT. This translates into CASSPFTPGQGNEKLFF.